This entry describes one T cell receptor (beta chain). Its matching antigen is unknown. These data belong to a study of cytomegalovirus exposure and HLA in healthy donors. Turning to the study itself: Counted in an early data release were 85 million or so unique TCRs from HLA-typed donors. General study findings and limits: Some TCR beta chains (about 170 of them) were listed as cytomegalovirus-associated. V- and J-gene trimming of TCR beta was linked (in a later analysis) to a missense DCLRE1C variant.

Trimming at V came to 3 bases and at J to 8 bases, leaving 9 bases not matched to a gene. This CDR3 comprises 15 residues. CDR1 GTSNPN and CDR2 SVGIG come from the germline V gene (reference sequence). The PCR had 60 Vbeta and 13 Jbeta primers. Repertoires were generated with immunoSEQ multiplex PCR, while TCRdb's copy carries only in-frame clones and drops some. The table records about 110,000 clones, roughly four fifths of them present only once. The clonotype originates from a man between 45 and 60 years old in good health and CMV-seronegative. Sequencing was done on a sample of PBMCs. The gene calls are TRBV30 and TRBJ1-6, with 8 bases aligning to TRBD1. CDR3 sequence: CAWRPRDRGDSPLHF. CDR3 DNA sequence: TGTGCCTGGAGGCCCCGCGACAGGGGAGATTCACCCCTCCACTTT.